The rows below give T cell receptor beta chains drawn from one sample of a study of T cells after yellow fever vaccination. In TCRdb, the 5' RACE reads were re-called with MiXCR into one record per CDR3 protein. The sample lists 250,000 to 400,000 distinct CDR3 sequences, 3.5% to 5% occurring once. The material was PBMCs, obtained 15 days after the yellow fever booster vaccination. These receptor sequences come from a young man who received the YFV17D yellow fever vaccine. Each CDR3 is given with its conserved first and last residue. A D gene is named only where the DNA matches it firmly. Clone sizes are given selectively: once, few, many, or a class where the clone is expanded.

V	size	D	J	DNA	CDR3
TRBV24-1	-	-	TRBJ1-5	TGTGCCACCAGTGATTCAAGGGGGGATCAGCCCCAGCATTTT	CATSDSRGDQPQHF
TRBV6-7	many	-	TRBJ1-3	TGTGCCAGCAGCCAGGGACGGAACTCTGGAAACACCATATATTTT	CASSQGRNSGNTIYF
TRBV3-1	-	-	TRBJ1-2	TGTGCCAGCAGACTCTCAACTCGGGACAACTATGGCTACACCTTC	CASRLSTRDNYGYTF
TRBV6-5	many	TRBD2	TRBJ2-3	TGTGCCAGCAGGAGAGGGACTAGCGGGGGGACAGATACGCAGTATTTT	CASRRGTSGGTDTQYF
TRBV24-1	few	-	TRBJ1-5	TGTGCCACCAGTGATTTGCCTCGACTTACGGCGGAGGGTCAGCCCCAGCATTTT	CATSDLPRLTAEGQPQHF
TRBV5-1	few	-	TRBJ2-3	TGCGCCAGCAGCTTGGGGGTCGGGGGCCTCACAGATACGCAGTATTTT	CASSLGVGGLTDTQYF
TRBV7-9	many	-	TRBJ2-3	TGTGCCAGCAGCTTAGATACAGGGTGGAGCACAGATACGCAGTATTTT	CASSLDTGWSTDTQYF
TRBV28	few	-	TRBJ2-1	TGTGCCAGCAGTCCCTACGGGACCTCCTACAATGAGCAGTTCTTC	CASSPYGTSYNEQFF
TRBV7-2	many	TRBD1	TRBJ1-1	TGTGCCAGCAGCTTAAGGACAGGGAGGAACACTGAAGCTTTCTTT	CASSLRTGRNTEAFF
TRBV7-2	-	-	TRBJ2-5	TGTGCCAGCAGCTTAGTAGCCGGGGCGGCAGAGACCCAGTACTTC	CASSLVAGAAETQYF
TRBV10-3	many	-	TRBJ2-7	TGTGCCATCAGTGAGGGTGGCAGGGCCTACGAGCAGTACTTC	CAISEGGRAYEQYF
TRBV20-1	few	-	TRBJ1-2	TGCAGTGCTAGAGATGGGGTTGGACAGCCTTATGGCTACACCTTC	CSARDGVGQPYGYTF
TRBV29-1	many	-	TRBJ1-3	TGCAGCGCGGAGGGATGGAGGGACAACTCTGGAAACACCATATATTTT	CSAEGWRDNSGNTIYF
TRBV20-1	few	-	TRBJ1-5	TGCAGTGCTAGAGGGTTGGATCAGCCCCAGCATTTT	CSARGLDQPQHF
TRBV7-2	-	-	TRBJ2-2	TGTGCCAGCAGGACTCGGGACTCGAACACCGGGGAGCTGTTTTTT	CASRTRDSNTGELFF
TRBV28	many	-	TRBJ1-1	TGTGCCAGCAGTTTTCGAGGTGGGGCTTTCTTT	CASSFRGGAFF
TRBV5-6	many	TRBD2	TRBJ2-1	TGTGCCAGCAGCTCGACCAGCGGGACTACTTACAATGAGCAGTTCTTC	CASSSTSGTTYNEQFF
TRBV20-1	many	-	TRBJ1-6	TGCAGTGCTCCTAGGACAGCCTTGTCCATCCACTTT	CSAPRTALSIHF
TRBV2	few	-	TRBJ1-2	TGTGCCAGCAGCGGGGAATACTATGGCTACACCTTC	CASSGEYYGYTF